A selection of T cell receptor beta chains follows, all from one sample in a study of Ad26.COV2.S vaccination and SARS-CoV-2 variants. Generated by immunoSEQ multiplex PCR, the TCRdb table keeps only in-frame clones and is missing some. Of roughly 410,000 clones in the sample, 83% were seen once. The sample in question was peripheral blood, obtained in a trial of Ad26.COV2.S vaccine versus placebo. These receptors were collected from a person aged 18 to 65 who received the Ad26.COV2.S COVID-19 vaccine or a placebo. CDR3s leave out the opening cysteine and the closing phenylalanine or tryptophan.

J gene | V gene | CDR3 protein
TRBJ1-3 | TRBV2 | ASSAEISGNTIY
TRBJ2-2 | TRBV30 | AWSVQDLSGELF
TRBJ2-1 | TRBV28 | ASKGSGTRWGHEQF
TRBJ2-2 | TRBV21-1 | ASSSWGPGGLAGGPFTGELF
TRBJ2-5 | TRBV24-1 | ATSSGRGTQY
TRBJ2-2 | TRBV4-2 | ASSQVTVANTGELF
TRBJ2-4 | TRBV2 | ASRLHPGIQNIQY
TRBJ1-1 | TRBV4-1 | ASSQVEQGNTEAF
TRBJ2-5 | TRBV3-1/TRBV3-2 | ASSLGLAGPQETQY
TRBJ2-7 | TRBV9 | ASSVLGESSYEQY
TRBJ1-2 | TRBV5-1 | ASSFAPGGRGYGYT
TRBJ2-1 | TRBV28 | ASSLRFTQF
TRBJ2-1 | TRBV5-4 | ASSLTWGASYNEQF
TRBJ2-5 | TRBV19 | ASSSMFSTQETQY
TRBJ2-7 | TRBV10-2 | ASLPGLAGYEQY
TRBJ2-7 | TRBV6-5 | AGSSDLFSYEQY
TRBJ1-1 | TRBV2 | ARIFVQGQGSGAF
TRBJ2-1 | TRBV11-3 | ASSGEAEADYEQF
TRBJ2-7 | TRBV28 | ASSWDRGSYEQY
TRBJ2-7 | TRBV5-1 | ASSLGQGAYEQY
TRBJ2-7 | TRBV7-2 | ASSWLLQGYEQY
TRBJ1-1 | TRBV6-2/TRBV6-3 | ASSPDGVTEAF
TRBJ1-2 | TRBV7-9 | ASSLALGLWNYKGYT
TRBJ2-1 | TRBV6-6 | ASSPLAGTEQF
TRBJ2-5 | TRBV3-1/TRBV3-2 | ASSQDWLAGRQETQY
TRBJ1-2 | TRBV9 | ASSVEAGDNYGYT
TRBJ2-1 | TRBV11-3 | ASSRRGENEQF
TRBJ2-5 | TRBV11-2 | ASSSRGPSVETQY
TRBJ2-2 | TRBV13 | ASSSLNRDRGLNTGELF
TRBJ1-2 | TRBV21-1 | ASRVKGGRPWNYGYT
TRBJ2-1 | TRBV4-3 | ASSQGGGLSGHEQF
TRBJ2-3 | TRBV5-1 | ASSFGGQGQGDTQY
TRBJ1-1 | TRBV4-3 | ASRGSAYTEAF
TRBJ2-5 | TRBV7-3 | ASSIGQAIIQETQY
TRBJ2-1 | TRBV7-2 | ASSLRRGTYNEQF
TRBJ2-1 | TRBV19 | ASSPTSGTYNEQF
TRBJ1-3 | TRBV3-1/TRBV3-2 | ASSRRGAAYSGNTIY
TRBJ2-7 | TRBV5-1 | ASSWGQGFRYEQY
TRBJ1-2 | TRBV3-1/TRBV3-2 | ASSHAGTGVEGYT
TRBJ1-2 | TRBV7-9 | ASSLGQTGASYGYT
TRBJ1-1 | TRBV19 | ASSIRDRRTEAF
TRBJ1-3 | TRBV7-2 | ASSLLPMGSGNTIY
TRBJ2-1 | TRBV6-5 | ASSFTGQESEQF
TRBJ2-7 | TRBV5-1 | ASSTQSGSYIYEQY
TRBJ2-3 | TRBV3-1/TRBV3-2 | ASSQAGPPGTQY
TRBJ2-7 | TRBV11-2 | ASSDSWGGQETYEQY
TRBJ2-7 | TRBV18 | ASSPPTGDVYEQY